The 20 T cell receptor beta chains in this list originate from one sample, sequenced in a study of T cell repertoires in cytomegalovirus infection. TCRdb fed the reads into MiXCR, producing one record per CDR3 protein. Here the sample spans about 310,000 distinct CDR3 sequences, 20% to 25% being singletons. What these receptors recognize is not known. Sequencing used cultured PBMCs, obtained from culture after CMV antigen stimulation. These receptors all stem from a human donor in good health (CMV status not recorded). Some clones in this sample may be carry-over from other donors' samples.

Here the CDR3 reads CASSLAVIGYTEAFF. The DNA for the CDR3 is TGTGCCAGCAGCTTAGCCGTCATTGGTTACACTGAAGCTTTCTTT. The genes are TRBV7-2 and TRBJ1-1, with no clear D. V lost 0 bases and J 3 bases, leaving 11 bases between the germline ends. Germline CDR1 SGHTA, CDR2 FQGNSA. The CDR3 has 15 amino acids.

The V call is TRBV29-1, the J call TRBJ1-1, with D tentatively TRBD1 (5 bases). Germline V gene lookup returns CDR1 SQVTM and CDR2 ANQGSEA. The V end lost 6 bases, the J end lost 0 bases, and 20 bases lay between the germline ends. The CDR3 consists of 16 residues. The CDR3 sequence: CSVGLGGGEVNTEAFF. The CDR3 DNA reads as TGCAGCGTCGGACTGGGTGGGGGAGAGGTGAACACTGAAGCTTTCTTT.

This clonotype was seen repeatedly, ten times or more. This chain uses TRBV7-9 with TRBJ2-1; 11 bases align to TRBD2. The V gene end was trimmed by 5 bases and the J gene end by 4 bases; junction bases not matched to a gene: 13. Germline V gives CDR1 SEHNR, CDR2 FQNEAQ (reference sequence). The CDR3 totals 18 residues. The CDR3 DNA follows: TGTGCCAGCAGCCGCATACAGCTAGCGGGAGGCCGTTACAATGAGCAGTTCTTC. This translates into CASSRIQLAGGRYNEQFF.

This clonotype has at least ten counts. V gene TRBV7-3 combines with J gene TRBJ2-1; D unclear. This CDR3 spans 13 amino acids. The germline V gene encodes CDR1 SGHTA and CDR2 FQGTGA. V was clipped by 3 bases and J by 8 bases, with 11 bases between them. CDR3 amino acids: CASSLRSFDEQFF. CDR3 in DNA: TGTGCCAGCAGCTTGCGGTCTTTCGATGAGCAGTTCTTC.

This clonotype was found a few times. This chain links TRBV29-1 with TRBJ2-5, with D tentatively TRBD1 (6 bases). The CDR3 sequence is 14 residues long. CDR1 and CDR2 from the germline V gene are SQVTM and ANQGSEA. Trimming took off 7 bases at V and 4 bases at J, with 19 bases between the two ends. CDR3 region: CSGTPGQTIETQYF. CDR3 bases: TGCAGCGGAACCCCAGGACAGACAATAGAGACCCAGTACTTC.

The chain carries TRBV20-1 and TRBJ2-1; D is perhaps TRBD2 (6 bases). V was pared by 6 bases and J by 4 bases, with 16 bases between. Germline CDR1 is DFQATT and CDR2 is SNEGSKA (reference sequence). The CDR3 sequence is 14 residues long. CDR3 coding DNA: TGCAGTGCAGATACGTGGGAGGAATACAATGAGCAGTTCTTC. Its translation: CSADTWEEYNEQFF.

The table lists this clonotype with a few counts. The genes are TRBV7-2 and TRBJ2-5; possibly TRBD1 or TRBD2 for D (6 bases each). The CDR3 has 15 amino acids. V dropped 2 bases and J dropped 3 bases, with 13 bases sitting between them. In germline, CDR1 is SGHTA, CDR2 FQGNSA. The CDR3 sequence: CASSLRRGAEETQYF. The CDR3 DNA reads TGTGCCAGCAGCTTAAGAAGGGGGGCCGAAGAGACCCAGTACTTC. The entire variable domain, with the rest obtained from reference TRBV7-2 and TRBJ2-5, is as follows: GAGVSQSPSNKVTEKGKDVELRCDPISGHTALYWYRQSLGQGLEFLIYFQGNSAPDKSGLPSDRFSAERTGGSVSTLTIQRTQQEDSAVYLCASSLRRGAEETQYFGPGTRLLVL.

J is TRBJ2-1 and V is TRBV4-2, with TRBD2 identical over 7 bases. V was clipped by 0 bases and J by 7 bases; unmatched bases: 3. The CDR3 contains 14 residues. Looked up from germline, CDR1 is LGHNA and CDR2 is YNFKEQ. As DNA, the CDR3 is TGTGCCAGCAGCCAAGAGCGGGGGTGGAATGAGCAGTTCTTC. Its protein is CASSQERGWNEQFF.

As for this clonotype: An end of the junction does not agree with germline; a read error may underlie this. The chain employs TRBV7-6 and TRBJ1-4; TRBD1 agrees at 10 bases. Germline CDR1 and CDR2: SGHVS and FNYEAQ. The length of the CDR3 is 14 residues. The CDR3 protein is CASSSGTGAEKLFF. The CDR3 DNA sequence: TGTGCTAGCAGCTCCGGGACAGGGGCCGAAAAACTGTTTTTT.

The CDR3 DNA sequence: TGTGCCAGTAGTATAGGGGAGTTTCTACAATACAATGAGCAGTTCTTC. This gives the protein CASSIGEFLQYNEQFF. The chain links TRBV19 to TRBJ2-1; perhaps TRBD2 as D (5 bases). Trimming removed 1 base at V and 4 bases at J, with 14 bases between. The CDR3 length is 16 residues. Germline V gene lookup returns CDR1 LNHDA and CDR2 SQIVND (reference sequence). Looking up the rest from reference TRBV19 and TRBJ2-1 gives the full variable domain: DGGITQSPKYLFRKEGQNVTLSCEQNLNHDAMYWYRQDPGQGLRLIYYSQIVNDFQKGDIAEGYSVSREKKESFPLTVTSAQKNPTAFYLCASSIGEFLQYNEQFFGPGTRLTVL.

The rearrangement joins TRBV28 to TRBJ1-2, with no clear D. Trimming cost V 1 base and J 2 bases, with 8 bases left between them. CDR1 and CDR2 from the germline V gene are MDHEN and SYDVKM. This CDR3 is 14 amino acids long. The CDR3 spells CASSLSDANYGYTF. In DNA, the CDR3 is TGTGCCAGCAGTTTATCAGACGCCAACTATGGCTACACCTTC.

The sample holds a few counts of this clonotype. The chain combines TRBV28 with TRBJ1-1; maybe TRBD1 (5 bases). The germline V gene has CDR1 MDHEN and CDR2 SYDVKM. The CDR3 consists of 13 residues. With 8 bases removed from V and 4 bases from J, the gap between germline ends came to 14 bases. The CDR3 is CASSARRGTEAFF. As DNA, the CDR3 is TGTGCCAGCTCCGCGAGGAGGGGCACTGAAGCTTTCTTT.

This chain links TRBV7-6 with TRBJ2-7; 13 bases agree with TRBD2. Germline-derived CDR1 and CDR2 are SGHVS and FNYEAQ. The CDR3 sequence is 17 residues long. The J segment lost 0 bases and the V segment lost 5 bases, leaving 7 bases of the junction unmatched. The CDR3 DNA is TGTGCCAGCAGCCCTCCCGGGACTAGCGGGAACTCCTACGAGCAGTACTTC. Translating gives CASSPPGTSGNSYEQYF.

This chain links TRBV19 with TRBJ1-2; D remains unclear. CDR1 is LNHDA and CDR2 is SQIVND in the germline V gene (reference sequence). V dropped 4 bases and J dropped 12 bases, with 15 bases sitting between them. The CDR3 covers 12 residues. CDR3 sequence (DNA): TGTGCCAGTAGTAAGAGTACACAAAGCCACACCTTC. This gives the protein CASSKSTQSHTF.

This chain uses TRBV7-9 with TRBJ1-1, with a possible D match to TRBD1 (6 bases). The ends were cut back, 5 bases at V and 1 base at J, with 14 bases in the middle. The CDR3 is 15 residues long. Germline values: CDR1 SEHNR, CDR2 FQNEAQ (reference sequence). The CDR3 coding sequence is TGTGCCAGCAGCCCGGAGGGGGTCTCGAACACTGAAGCTTTCTTT. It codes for CASSPEGVSNTEAFF.

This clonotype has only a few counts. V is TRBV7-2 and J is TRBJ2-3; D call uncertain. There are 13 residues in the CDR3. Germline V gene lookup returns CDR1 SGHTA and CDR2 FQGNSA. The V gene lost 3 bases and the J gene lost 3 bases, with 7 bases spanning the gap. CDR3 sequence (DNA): TGTGCCAGCAGCTTGCACAAGACAGATACGCAGTATTTT. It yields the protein CASSLHKTDTQYF.

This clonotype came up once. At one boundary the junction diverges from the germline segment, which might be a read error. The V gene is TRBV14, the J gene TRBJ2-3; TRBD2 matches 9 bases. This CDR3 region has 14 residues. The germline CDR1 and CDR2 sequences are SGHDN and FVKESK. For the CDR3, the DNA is TGTGTCAGCAGCCAAGGGACTAGCTCTGGTACGCAGTATTTT. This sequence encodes CVSSQGTSSGTQYF.

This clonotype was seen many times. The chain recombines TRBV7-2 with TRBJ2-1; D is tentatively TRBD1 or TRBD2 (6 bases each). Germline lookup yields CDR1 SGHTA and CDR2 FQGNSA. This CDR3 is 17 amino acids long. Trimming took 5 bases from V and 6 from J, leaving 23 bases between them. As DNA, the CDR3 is TGTGCCAGCAGCACCCAAGCGGGCAGGGGTCTTCCCAATGAGCAGTTCTTC. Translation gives CASSTQAGRGLPNEQFF.

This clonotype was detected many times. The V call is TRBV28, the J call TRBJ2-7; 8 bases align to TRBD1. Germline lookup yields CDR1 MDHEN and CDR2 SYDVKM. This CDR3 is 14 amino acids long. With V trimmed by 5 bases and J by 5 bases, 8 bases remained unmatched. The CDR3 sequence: CASSLQGAVHEQYF. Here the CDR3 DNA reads TGTGCCAGCAGTCTTCAGGGGGCAGTCCACGAGCAGTACTTC.

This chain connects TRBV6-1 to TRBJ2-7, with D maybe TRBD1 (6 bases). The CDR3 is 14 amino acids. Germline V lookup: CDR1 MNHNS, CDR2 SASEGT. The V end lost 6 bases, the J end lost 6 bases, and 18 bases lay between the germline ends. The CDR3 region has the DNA TGTGCCAGCAGCCGGACAGCTCGGGTTGGCGAGCAGTACGTC. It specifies CASSRTARVGEQYV.